This passage covers 26 T cell receptor beta chains from one sample sequenced in a study of post-analysis software for immune sequencing data. Antigens for these TCRs are unknown. General study results and limits: The five TRBV segments detected at higher frequency in patients than in controls included TRBV5-6, TRBV5-1 and TRBV20-1.

Sequencing libraries made from TCR beta cDNA carried unique molecular identifiers. Using its own MiXCR run on the PCR reads, TCRdb lists one record per CDR3 protein. The sample gives more than 350,000 distinct CDR3 sequences, more than 30% of which show up once; approximately 7.7% is in the top ten. What was sequenced was blood. The receptors shown here come from a girl aged 2 to 9 with multiple sclerosis.

In its sample, this clonotype was seen once. The CDR3 sequence: CSVESFTGGSAGGSYNEQFF. CDR3 DNA: TGCAGCGTTGAGAGTTTTACAGGGGGCTCCGCGGGGGGCTCCTACAATGAGCAGTTCTTC. The V call is TRBV29-1, the J call TRBJ2-1; a weak D match, TRBD1 (9 bases). Germline CDR1 is SQVTM and CDR2 is ANQGSEA. V shed 3 bases and J shed 0 bases, with 27 bases lying between them. This CDR3 region has 20 residues.

The chain recombines TRBV12-3 or TRBV12-4 with TRBJ1-4, with D maybe TRBD1 (5 bases). The V and J ends lost 5 bases and 0 bases respectively, with 10 bases between them. The CDR3 length is 15 residues. CDR3 protein: CASSPDSPTNEKLFF. CDR3 coding DNA: TGTGCCAGCAGTCCCGACAGCCCAACTAATGAAAAACTGTTTTTT.

This chain joins TRBV4-1 and TRBJ2-3; D is possibly TRBD1 or TRBD2 (5 bases each). Germline V gene lookup returns CDR1 MGHRA and CDR2 YSYEKL. The CDR3 length is 19 residues. V lost 2 bases and J 0 bases, leaving 21 bases between the germline ends. In nucleotides, the CDR3 is TGCGCCAGCAGCCAATCGGTCCTCGGGACCCTTAGTAGCACAGATACGCAGTATTTT. It translates to CASSQSVLGTLSSTDTQYF.

As regards this clonotype: As the CDR3 is not closed by the conserved phenylalanine or tryptophan, this likely results from a read error. The chain has TRBV24-1 and TRBJ2-1, with 9 bases lining up with TRBD2. This CDR3 spans 17 amino acids. The J segment lost 5 bases and the V segment lost 2 bases, leaving 9 bases of the junction unmatched. The germline V gene encodes CDR1 KGHDR and CDR2 SFDVKD. The CDR3 protein is CATSDSTAGGADNEQFL. The CDR3 nucleotides read TGTGCCACCAGTGATTCCACCGCGGGAGGGGCAGACAATGAGCAGTTCTTA.

The chain employs TRBV5-1 and TRBJ2-4; 7 bases map to TRBD1. Germline CDR1 and CDR2: SGHRS and YFSETQ. J gave up 8 bases and V 4 bases, and 6 bases lay outside the gene matches. CDR3 length equals 13 residues. CDR3 bases: TGCGCCAGCAGCACAGGGGCTGTGGACATTCAGTACTTC. It codes for CASSTGAVDIQYF.

V usage is TRBV20-1 and J usage is TRBJ2-1, with 15 bases matching TRBD2. The length of the CDR3 is 17 residues. Germline CDR1 and CDR2: DFQATT and SNEGSKA (reference sequence). The J segment lost 0 bases and the V segment lost 3 bases, leaving 3 bases of the junction unmatched. The CDR3 DNA is TGCAGTGCTAGGGGACTAGCGGGGGGTAGCTCCTACAATGAGCAGTTCTTC. Translated: CSARGLAGGSSYNEQFF.

In this sample, this clonotype turned up a few times. The CDR3 DNA sequence: TGTGCCAGCAGCCTACCGTTAGCGGGGGGGCCCCAGGAGCAGTTCTTC. It codes for CASSLPLAGGPQEQFF. This sequence joins TRBV4-2 and TRBJ2-1; 11 bases match TRBD2. The CDR3 runs to 16 residues. CDR1 is LGHNA and CDR2 is YNFKEQ in the germline V gene. Unmatched junction bases numbered 12, after V lost 4 bases and J lost 10 bases.

This chain connects TRBV7-3 to TRBJ2-3; D assignment may be TRBD1 or TRBD2 (5 bases each). Germline V gene lookup returns CDR1 SGHTA and CDR2 FQGTGA. Trimming removed 5 bases from V and 9 bases from J, with 18 bases in between. There are 14 residues in the CDR3. The CDR3 DNA is TGTGCCAGCAGCCCTGGGACCCAGAGGGGCACGCAGTATTTT. Translating it yields CASSPGTQRGTQYF.

In its sample, this clonotype was seen a few times. The J gene is TRBJ2-1, the V gene TRBV7-8; D call uncertain. Germline CDR1 is SGHVS and CDR2 is FQNEAQ. The CDR3 sequence is 14 residues long. CDR3 region: CATSSTIVGNEQFF. The DNA for the CDR3 is TGTGCGACGAGCAGTACAATAGTGGGGAATGAGCAGTTCTTC.

In this sample, this clonotype turned up a few times. V and J are TRBV6-6 and TRBJ1-5; 10 nucleotides agree with TRBD1. Germline trimming cut 5 bases from V and 7 bases from J; bases unmatched to any gene: 5. Germline V gene lookup returns CDR1 MNHNY and CDR2 SVGAGI (reference sequence). This CDR3 region has 14 residues. The CDR3 nucleotides are TGTGCCAGCAGTGGGGGGACAGGGGACCAGCCCCAGCATTTT. Translated, it gives CASSGGTGDQPQHF.

This clonotype was counted only a few times. The chain carries TRBV12-3 or TRBV12-4 and TRBJ2-1; D gene unclear. V lost 3 bases to trimming and J lost 8 bases, with 14 bases between them. CDR3 length: 14 residues. CDR3 sequence (DNA): TGTGCCAGCAGTTTCCGAAACGACTTATATGAGCAGTTCTTC. It codes for CASSFRNDLYEQFF.

This clonotype was observed a few times. The chain uses TRBV2 and TRBJ2-6, with D perhaps TRBD2 (6 bases). This CDR3 comprises 16 residues. The V gene lost 5 bases and the J gene lost 0 bases, with 11 bases spanning the gap. Germline assignment: CDR1 SNHLY and CDR2 FYNNEI. CDR3 coding DNA: TGTGCCAGCAGTCCGGGACTGTCCTCTGGGGCCAACGTCCTGACTTTC. Translation gives CASSPGLSSGANVLTF.

This chain connects TRBV6-1 to TRBJ2-1; D unclear. The CDR3 covers 11 residues. In germline, CDR1 is MNHNS, CDR2 SASEGT. V lost 4 bases, J lost 5 bases, and 3 bases lay in between. DNA of the CDR3: TGTGCCAGCAGTGGCCACAATGAGCAGTTCTTC. It translates to CASSGHNEQFF.

This clonotype was seen only a few times. V usage is TRBV9 and J usage is TRBJ2-7, with D possibly being TRBD1 or TRBD2 (5 bases each). V lost 4 bases and J lost 0, with 14 bases in between. Germline V lookup: CDR1 SGDLS, CDR2 YYNGEE. The CDR3 consists of 15 residues. CDR3 protein: CASSPSGASSYEQYF. The CDR3 DNA follows: TGTGCCAGCAGCCCATCCGGGGCCTCCTCCTACGAGCAGTACTTC.

The gene calls are TRBV6-1 and TRBJ2-5; maybe TRBD2 (6 bases). The closer fit of TRBJ2-7 to the DNA end suggests the J call may be wrong. CDR3 size: 13 residues. CDR1 and CDR2 from the germline V gene are MNHNS and SASEGT. The CDR3, as DNA: TGTGCCAGCAGTGTCGGAGGGATCTACGAGCAGTACTTC. The encoded protein is CASSVGGIYEQYF.

V gene TRBV12-3 or TRBV12-4 combines with J gene TRBJ2-1, with 7 nucleotides matching TRBD2. V lost 5 bases, J lost 7 bases, and 11 bases stayed unmatched. There are 15 residues in the CDR3. The CDR3 loop is CASSPRLALGNEQFF. The CDR3 DNA reads as TGTGCCAGCAGTCCTAGACTAGCCCTCGGGAATGAGCAGTTCTTC.

The chain joins TRBV7-2 to TRBJ2-7; unclear D gene. V was trimmed by 5 bases and J by 2 bases, leaving 16 bases between them. This CDR3 has 15 amino acids. CDR1 and CDR2 from the germline V gene are SGHTA and FQGNSA. The CDR3 nucleotides read TGTGCCAGCAGCCCAGACCCAGGCACAGCCTACGAGCAGTACTTC. Translated, it gives CASSPDPGTAYEQYF.

The chain recombines TRBV7-2 with TRBJ2-7; 11 bases fit TRBD2. The DNA end is a closer match to TRBJ2-5, so the J assignment may be wrong. From germline, CDR1 is SGHTA and CDR2 FQGNSA. CDR3 length equals 16 residues. The CDR3 spells CASSDSSGRLGETQYF. The CDR3, as DNA: TGTGCCAGCAGCGATTCTAGCGGGAGGTTGGGAGAGACCCAGTACTTC.

This clonotype occurred a few times. The chain recombines TRBV7-2 with TRBJ2-7, with 9 nucleotides matching TRBD1. The CDR3 is 15 amino acids. CDR1 SGHTA and CDR2 FQGNSA come from the germline V gene. V lost 3 bases, J lost 5 bases, and 8 bases stayed unmatched. CDR3 in DNA: TGTGCCAGCAGCTTTTCCGGGACAGGGAGGAACGAGCAGTACTTC. This encodes CASSFSGTGRNEQYF.

The chain links TRBV5-1 to TRBJ2-2; 9 bases line up with TRBD1. V trimming: 5 bases; J trimming: 3 bases; junction bases outside the gene matches: 5. CDR1 and CDR2 (germline): SGHRS, YFSETQ. This CDR3 region has 15 residues. The CDR3 DNA reads as TGCGCCAGCAGGCACCGGGACAGGGACACCGGGGAGCTGTTTTTT. Translating it yields CASRHRDRDTGELFF. Based on the CDR3 plus reference TRBV5-1 and TRBJ2-2, the full variable domain is KAGVTQTPRYLIKTRGQQVTLSCSPISGHRSVSWYQQTPGQGLQFLFEYFSETQRNKGNFPGRFSGRQFSNSRSEMNVSTLELGDSALYLCASRHRDRDTGELFFGEGSRLTVL.

The CDR3 sequence: CATSDYGADYGYTF. The DNA for the CDR3 is TGTGCCACCAGTGATTATGGGGCCGACTATGGCTACACCTTC. V usage is TRBV24-1 and J usage is TRBJ1-2; tentative D call: TRBD1 (5 bases). Trimming removed 2 bases from V and 3 bases from J, with 9 bases in between. CDR1 is KGHDR and CDR2 is SFDVKD in the germline V gene. The CDR3 sequence is 14 residues long.

This clonotype came up a few times. A single base separates this from a much larger clone, so it may be a read error. The genes are TRBV5-6 and TRBJ1-1; no clear D gene. The CDR3 length is 13 residues. The germline gives CDR1 SGHDT, CDR2 YYEEEE. In nucleotides, the CDR3 is TGTGCCAGCAGCTTTACACAGAACACTAAAGCTTTCTTT. Translation gives CASSFTQNTKAFF.

The rearrangement joins TRBV29-1 to TRBJ2-3; D not resolved. The length of the CDR3 is 14 residues. V was shortened by 5 bases and J by 0 bases, with 12 bases between the two germline ends. The germline CDR1 and CDR2 sequences are SQVTM and ANQGSEA. DNA of the CDR3: TGCAGCGTTTTCCAAGAGTTTAGCACAGATACGCAGTATTTT. Protein sequence: CSVFQEFSTDTQYF.

In regard to this clonotype: This clone may be a read error of a much larger clone one base away. CDR3 DNA: TGTGCCGGCAGCTTGGGTTCAGGGACGAACTATGGCTACACCTTC. It specifies CAGSLGSGTNYGYTF. This chain links TRBV7-2 with TRBJ1-2; possible D gene TRBD1, 5 bases. Per germline, CDR1 SGHTA and CDR2 FQGNSA. The CDR3 is 15 residues long.

The chain combines TRBV7-7 with TRBJ2-3; D is unresolved. The CDR3 covers 14 residues. CDR1 and CDR2 from the germline V gene are SSHAT and FNYEAQ (reference sequence). V gave up 2 bases and J gave up 2 bases, with 8 bases separating them. The CDR3 nucleotides are TGTGCCAGCAGCTTATCAGAGATCACAGATACGCAGTATTTT. Protein sequence: CASSLSEITDTQYF. The full variable domain, completed using reference TRBV7-7 and TRBJ2-3, is GAGVSQSPRYKVTKRGQDVTLRCDPISSHATLYWYQQALGQGPEFLTYFNYEAQPDKSGLPSDRFSAERPEGSISTLTIQRTEQRDSAMYRCASSLSEITDTQYFGPGTRLTVL.

The chain links TRBV20-1 to TRBJ1-1, with D possibly matching TRBD1 (6 bases). CDR1 and CDR2 from the germline V gene are DFQATT and SNEGSKA (reference sequence). Trimming took 1 base from V and 8 from J, leaving 14 bases between them. There are 13 residues in the CDR3. CDR3 region: CSARVTGTPEAFF. The CDR3 coding sequence is TGCAGTGCTAGAGTCACCGGGACACCGGAAGCTTTCTTT.